This record looks at one T cell receptor beta chain sequence and its context. This entry belongs to a study of blood T cells in healthy people across ages. Germline values: CDR1 MNHEY, CDR2 SVGEGT. This CDR3 comprises 16 residues. Next came a second PCR, run for about 7 to 12 cycles, which used a sample-barcoded 5' primer along with a J-beta primer mix. Researchers report that a template-switch adaptor with 12 random nucleotides tagged each cDNA molecule. From the 5' RACE reads, TCRdb called clonotypes with MiXCR, one entry per CDR3 protein. This table holds 1.5 million to 2 million distinct CDR3 sequences, around 48% found once.

The sample consisted of blood. The rearrangement joins TRBV6-2 or TRBV6-3 to TRBJ2-1; TRBD1 aligns across 10 bases. The end of the DNA aligns better with TRBJ2-7, so the J call may be wrong. The sequence was obtained from a woman between 40 and 50 years old in good health. This CDR3 reads CASSRNPGQGYDEQYF. As DNA, the CDR3 is TGTGCCAGCAGTCGAAACCCGGGACAGGGGTACGACGAGCAGTACTTC.